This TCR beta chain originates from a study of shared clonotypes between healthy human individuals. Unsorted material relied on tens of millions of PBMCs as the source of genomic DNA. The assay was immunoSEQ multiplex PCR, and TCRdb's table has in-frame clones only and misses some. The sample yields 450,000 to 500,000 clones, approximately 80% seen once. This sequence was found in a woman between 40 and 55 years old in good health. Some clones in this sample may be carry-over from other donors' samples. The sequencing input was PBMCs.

The CDR3 loop is CASSGPGTGEETQYF. CDR3 in DNA: TGTGCCAGCAGCGGACCCGGGACAGGGGAAGAGACCCAGTACTTC. V gene TRBV14 combines with J gene TRBJ2-5, with 10 positions matching TRBD1. The germline gives CDR1 SGHDN, CDR2 FVKESK. The J segment lost 3 bases and the V segment lost 5 bases, leaving 6 bases of the junction unmatched. The CDR3 runs to 15 residues.